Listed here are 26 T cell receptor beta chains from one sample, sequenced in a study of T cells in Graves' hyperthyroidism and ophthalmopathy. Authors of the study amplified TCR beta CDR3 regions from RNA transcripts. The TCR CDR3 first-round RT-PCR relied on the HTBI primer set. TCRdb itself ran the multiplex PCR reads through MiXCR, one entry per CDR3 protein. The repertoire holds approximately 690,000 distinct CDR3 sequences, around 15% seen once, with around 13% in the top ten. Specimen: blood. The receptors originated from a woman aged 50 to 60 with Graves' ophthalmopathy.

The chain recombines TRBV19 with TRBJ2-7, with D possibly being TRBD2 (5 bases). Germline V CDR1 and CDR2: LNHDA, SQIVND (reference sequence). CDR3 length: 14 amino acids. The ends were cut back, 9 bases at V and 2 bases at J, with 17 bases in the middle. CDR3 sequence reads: CASRRVSGAYEQYF. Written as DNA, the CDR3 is TGTGCCAGCCGTAGAGTAAGCGGCGCCTACGAGCAGTACTTC. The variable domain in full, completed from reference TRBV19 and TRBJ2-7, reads DGGITQSPKYLFRKEGQNVTLSCEQNLNHDAMYWYRQDPGQGLRLIYYSQIVNDFQKGDIAEGYSVSREKKESFPLTVTSAQKNPTAFYLCASRRVSGAYEQYFGPGTRLTVT.

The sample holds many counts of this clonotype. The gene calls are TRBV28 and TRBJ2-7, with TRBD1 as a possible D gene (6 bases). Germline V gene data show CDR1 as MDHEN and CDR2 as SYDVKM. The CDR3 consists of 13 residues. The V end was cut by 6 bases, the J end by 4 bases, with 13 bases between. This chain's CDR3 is CASRTGYPYEQYF. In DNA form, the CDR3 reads TGTGCCAGCAGAACAGGGTACCCTTACGAGCAGTACTTC. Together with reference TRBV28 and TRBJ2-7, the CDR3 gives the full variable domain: DVKVTQSSRYLVKRTGEKVFLECVQDMDHENMFWYRQDPGLGLRLIYFSYDVKMKEKGDIPEGYSVSREKKERFSLILESASTNQTSMYLCASRTGYPYEQYFGPGTRLTVT.

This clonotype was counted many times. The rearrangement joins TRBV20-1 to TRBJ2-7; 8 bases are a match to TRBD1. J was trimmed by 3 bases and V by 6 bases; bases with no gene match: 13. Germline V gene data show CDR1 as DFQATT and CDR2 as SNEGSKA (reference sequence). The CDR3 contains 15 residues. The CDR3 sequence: CSANPRQGQYYEQYF. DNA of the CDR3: TGCAGTGCCAACCCCAGACAGGGGCAATACTACGAGCAGTACTTC.

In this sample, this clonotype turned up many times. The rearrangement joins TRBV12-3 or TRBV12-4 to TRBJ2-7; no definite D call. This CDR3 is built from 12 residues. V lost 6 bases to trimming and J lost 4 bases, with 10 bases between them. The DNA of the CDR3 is TGTGCCAGCAGAAAAGACTTTTACGAGCAGTACTTC. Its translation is CASRKDFYEQYF.

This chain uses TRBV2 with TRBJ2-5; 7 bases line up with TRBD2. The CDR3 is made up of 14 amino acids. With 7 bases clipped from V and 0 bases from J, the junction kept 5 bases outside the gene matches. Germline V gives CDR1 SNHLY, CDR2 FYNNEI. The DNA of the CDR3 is TGTGCCAGCAAAAGGGCGGGAGACCAAGAGACCCAGTACTTC. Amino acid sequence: CASKRAGDQETQYF.

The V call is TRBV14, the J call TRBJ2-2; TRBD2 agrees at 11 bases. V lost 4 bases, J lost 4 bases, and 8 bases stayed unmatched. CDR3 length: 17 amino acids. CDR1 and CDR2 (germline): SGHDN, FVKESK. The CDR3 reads CASSRFTSGSATGELFF. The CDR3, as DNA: TGTGCCAGCAGCCGTTTTACTAGCGGGAGTGCCACCGGGGAGCTGTTTTTT.

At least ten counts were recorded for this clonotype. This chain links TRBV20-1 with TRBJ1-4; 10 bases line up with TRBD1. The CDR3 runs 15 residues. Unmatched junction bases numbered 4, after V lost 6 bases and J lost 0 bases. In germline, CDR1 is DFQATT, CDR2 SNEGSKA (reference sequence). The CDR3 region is CSARQGAATNEKLFF. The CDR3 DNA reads TGCAGTGCCAGACAGGGGGCCGCAACTAATGAAAAACTGTTTTTT.

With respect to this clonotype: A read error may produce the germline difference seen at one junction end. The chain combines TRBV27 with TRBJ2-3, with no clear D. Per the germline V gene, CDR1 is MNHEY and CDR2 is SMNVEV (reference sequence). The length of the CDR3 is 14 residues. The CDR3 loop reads CASSLSDHTETQYF. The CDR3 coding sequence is TGTGCCAGCAGTTTATCCGACCACACAGAAACGCAGTATTTT.

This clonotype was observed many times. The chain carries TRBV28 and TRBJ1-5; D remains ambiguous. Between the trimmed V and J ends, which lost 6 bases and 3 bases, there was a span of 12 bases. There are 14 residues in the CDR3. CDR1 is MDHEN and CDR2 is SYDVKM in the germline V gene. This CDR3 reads CASRTPGHNQPQHF. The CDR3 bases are TGTGCCAGCAGAACCCCCGGGCACAATCAGCCCCAGCATTTT.

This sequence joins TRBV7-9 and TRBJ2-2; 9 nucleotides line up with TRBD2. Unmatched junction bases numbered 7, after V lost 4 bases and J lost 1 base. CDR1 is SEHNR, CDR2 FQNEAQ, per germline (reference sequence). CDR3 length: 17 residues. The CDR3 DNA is TGTGCCAGCAGCTCAATTCTAGCGGGAAGGAACACCGGGGAGCTGTTTTTT. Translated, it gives CASSSILAGRNTGELFF. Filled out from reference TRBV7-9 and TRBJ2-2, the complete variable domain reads DTGVSQNPRHKITKRGQNVTFRCDPISEHNRLYWYRQTLGQGPEFLTYFQNEAQLEKSRLLSDRFSAERPKGSFSTLEIQRTEQGDSAMYLCASSSILAGRNTGELFFGEGSRLTVL.

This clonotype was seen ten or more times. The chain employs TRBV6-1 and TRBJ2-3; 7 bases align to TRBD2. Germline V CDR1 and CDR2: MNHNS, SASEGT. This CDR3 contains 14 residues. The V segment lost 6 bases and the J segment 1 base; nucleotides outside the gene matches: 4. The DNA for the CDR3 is TGTGCCAGCAGAGCGGGACTCGGCACAGATACGCAGTATTTT. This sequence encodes CASRAGLGTDTQYF.

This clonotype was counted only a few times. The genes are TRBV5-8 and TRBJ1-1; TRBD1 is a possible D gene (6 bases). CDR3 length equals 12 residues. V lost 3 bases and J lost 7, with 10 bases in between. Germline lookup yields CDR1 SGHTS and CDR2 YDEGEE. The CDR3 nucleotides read TGTGCCAGCAGCTGGACAGCAAATGAAGCTTTCTTT. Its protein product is CASSWTANEAFF.

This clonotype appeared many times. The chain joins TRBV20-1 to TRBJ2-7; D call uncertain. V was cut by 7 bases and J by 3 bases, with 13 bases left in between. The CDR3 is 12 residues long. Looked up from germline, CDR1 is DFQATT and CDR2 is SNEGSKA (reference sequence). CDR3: CSVRPTNYEQYF. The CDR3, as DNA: TGCAGTGTCCGTCCGACAAACTACGAGCAGTACTTC.

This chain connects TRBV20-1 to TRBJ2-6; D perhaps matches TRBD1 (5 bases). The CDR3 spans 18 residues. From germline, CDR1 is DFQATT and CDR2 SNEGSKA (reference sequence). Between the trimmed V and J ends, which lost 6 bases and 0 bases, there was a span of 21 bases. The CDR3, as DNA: TGCAGTGCCTCCCACCAGGGTTATCGGATCTCTGGGGCCAACGTCCTGACTTTC. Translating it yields CSASHQGYRISGANVLTF.

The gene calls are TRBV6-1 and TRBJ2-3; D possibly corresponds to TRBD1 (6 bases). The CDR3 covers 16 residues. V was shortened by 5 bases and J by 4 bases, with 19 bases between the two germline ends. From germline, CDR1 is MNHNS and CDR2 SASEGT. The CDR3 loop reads CASSLGTSLDPDTQYF. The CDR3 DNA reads TGTGCCAGCAGTCTCGGGACAAGTCTAGATCCAGATACGCAGTATTTT.

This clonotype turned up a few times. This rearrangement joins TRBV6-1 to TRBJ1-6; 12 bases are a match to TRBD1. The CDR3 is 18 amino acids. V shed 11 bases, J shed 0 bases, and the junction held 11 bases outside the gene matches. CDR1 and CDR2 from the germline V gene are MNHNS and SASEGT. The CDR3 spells CAGSGTGGSSSYNSPLHF. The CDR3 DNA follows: TGTGCCGGGTCCGGGACAGGGGGCTCCAGCTCCTATAATTCACCCCTCCACTTT.

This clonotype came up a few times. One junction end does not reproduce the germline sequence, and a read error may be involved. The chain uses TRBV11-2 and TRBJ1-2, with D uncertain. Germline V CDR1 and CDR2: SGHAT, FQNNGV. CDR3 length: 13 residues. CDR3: CAGSRPIADGYTF. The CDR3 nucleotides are TGTGCCGGCAGCCGACCTATTGCAGATGGCTACACCTTC.

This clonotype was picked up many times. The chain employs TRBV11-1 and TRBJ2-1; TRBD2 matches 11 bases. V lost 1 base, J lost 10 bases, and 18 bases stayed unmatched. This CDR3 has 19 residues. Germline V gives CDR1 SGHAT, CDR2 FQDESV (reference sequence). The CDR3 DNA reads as TGTGCCAGCAGCTTAGTACAAAGAGAGCCCTGGAGACTAGCGGGAGAGCAGTTCTTC. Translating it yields CASSLVQREPWRLAGEQFF.

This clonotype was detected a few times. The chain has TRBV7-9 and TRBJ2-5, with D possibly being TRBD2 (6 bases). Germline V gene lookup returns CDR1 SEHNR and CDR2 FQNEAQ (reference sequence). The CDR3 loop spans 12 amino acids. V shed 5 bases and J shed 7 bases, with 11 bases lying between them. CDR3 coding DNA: TGTGCCAGCAGCGGGGGGAATCGGACCCAGTACTTC. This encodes CASSGGNRTQYF.

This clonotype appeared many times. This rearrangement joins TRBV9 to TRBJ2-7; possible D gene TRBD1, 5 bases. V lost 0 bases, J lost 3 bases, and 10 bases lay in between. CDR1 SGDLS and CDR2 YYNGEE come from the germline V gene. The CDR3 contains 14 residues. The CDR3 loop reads CASSVVGQGYEQYF. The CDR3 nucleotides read TGTGCCAGCAGCGTAGTGGGGCAGGGCTACGAGCAGTACTTC.

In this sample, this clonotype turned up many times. CDR3 loop: CASSPSGTKNEQFF. DNA of the CDR3: TGTGCCAGCAGCCCATCCGGGACTAAAAATGAGCAGTTCTTC. The chain has TRBV3-1 and TRBJ2-1, with 7 nucleotides matching TRBD2. Per germline, CDR1 LGHDT and CDR2 YNNKEL (reference sequence). This CDR3 region has 14 residues. V trimming: 4 bases; J trimming: 7 bases; junction bases outside the gene matches: 7.

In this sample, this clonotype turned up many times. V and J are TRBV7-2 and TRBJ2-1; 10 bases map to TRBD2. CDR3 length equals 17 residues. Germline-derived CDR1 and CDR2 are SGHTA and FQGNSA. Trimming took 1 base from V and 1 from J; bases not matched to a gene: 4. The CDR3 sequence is CASSLELAGRSYNEQFF. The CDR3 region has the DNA TGTGCCAGCAGCTTAGAACTAGCGGGAAGGTCCTACAATGAGCAGTTCTTC. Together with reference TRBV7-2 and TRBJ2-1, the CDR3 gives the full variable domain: GAGVSQSPSNKVTEKGKDVELRCDPISGHTALYWYRQSLGQGLEFLIYFQGNSAPDKSGLPSDRFSAERTGGSVSTLTIQRTQQEDSAVYLCASSLELAGRSYNEQFFGPGTRLTVL.

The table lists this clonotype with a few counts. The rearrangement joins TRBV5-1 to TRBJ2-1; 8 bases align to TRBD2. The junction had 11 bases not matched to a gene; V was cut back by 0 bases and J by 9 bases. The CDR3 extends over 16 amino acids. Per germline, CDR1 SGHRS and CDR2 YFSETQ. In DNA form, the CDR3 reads TGCGCCAGCAGCTTGGGGTTATGGCGGGAGGTCAGTGAGCAGTTCTTC. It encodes CASSLGLWREVSEQFF.

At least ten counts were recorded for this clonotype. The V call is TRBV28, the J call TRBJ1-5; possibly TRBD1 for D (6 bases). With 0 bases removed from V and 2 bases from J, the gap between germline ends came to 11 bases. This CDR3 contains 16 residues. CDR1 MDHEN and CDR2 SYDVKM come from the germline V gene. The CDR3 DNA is TGTGCCAGCAGTTTATGGCAGGGGTTGGGCAATCAGCCCCAGCATTTT. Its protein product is CASSLWQGLGNQPQHF. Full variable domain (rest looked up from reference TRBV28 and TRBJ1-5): DVKVTQSSRYLVKRTGEKVFLECVQDMDHENMFWYRQDPGLGLRLIYFSYDVKMKEKGDIPEGYSVSREKKERFSLILESASTNQTSMYLCASSLWQGLGNQPQHFGDGTRLSIL.

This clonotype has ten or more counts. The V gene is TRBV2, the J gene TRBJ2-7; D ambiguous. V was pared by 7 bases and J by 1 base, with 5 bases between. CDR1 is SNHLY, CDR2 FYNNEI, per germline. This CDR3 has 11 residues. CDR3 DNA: TGTGCCAGCATACAATCCTACGAGCAGTACTTC. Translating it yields CASIQSYEQYF.

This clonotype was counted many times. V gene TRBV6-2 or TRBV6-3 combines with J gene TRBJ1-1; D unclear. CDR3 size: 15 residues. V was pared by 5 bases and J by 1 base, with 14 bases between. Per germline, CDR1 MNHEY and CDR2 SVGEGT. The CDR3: CASSPYRHPNTEAFF. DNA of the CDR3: TGTGCCAGCAGTCCCTACCGACATCCGAACACTGAAGCTTTCTTT.